Each of the 22 T cell receptor beta chains below was sequenced from the same sample in a study of Ad26.COV2.S vaccination and SARS-CoV-2 variants. The treatment: roughly 18 received Ad26.COV2.S at low or high dose, single or two shots; 5 received placebo; per-sample allocation not given. Sampling took place 63 days after the first vaccine or placebo injection. TCRdb's copy holds only in-frame clones and misses some; the assay was immunoSEQ multiplex PCR. The sample has a few hundred thousand clones, roughly 90% seen once. Here the sequenced sample was peripheral blood, taken in a trial of Ad26.COV2.S vaccine versus placebo. Receptors originate from a person between 18 and 65 years old who received the Ad26.COV2.S COVID-19 vaccine or a placebo.

The J gene is TRBJ2-2, the V gene TRBV11-3; D unclear. From germline, CDR1 is SGHNT and CDR2 YENEEA. The CDR3 consists of 14 residues. V gave up 1 base and J gave up 1 base, with 4 bases separating them. CDR3 DNA: TGTGCCAGCAGCTTAGGGGGGAACACCGGGGAGCTGTTTTTT. Protein: CASSLGGNTGELFF.

The DNA of the CDR3 is TGTGCCAGCAGTTTTCAGGGCAACAGTCAGCCCCAGCATTTT. Encoded protein: CASSFQGNSQPQHF. This rearrangement joins TRBV27 to TRBJ1-5, with TRBD1 as a possible D gene (5 bases). The germline CDR1 and CDR2 sequences are MNHEY and SMNVEV (reference sequence). This CDR3 contains 14 residues. The V end lost 3 bases, the J end lost 6 bases, and 12 bases lay between the germline ends.

This clone was counted a single time. The chain employs TRBV19 and TRBJ2-6; 7 bases line up with TRBD1. The CDR3 has 17 residues. The J segment lost 0 bases and the V segment lost 4 bases, leaving 6 bases of the junction unmatched. Germline assignment: CDR1 LNHDA and CDR2 SQIVND (reference sequence). The CDR3 nucleotides are TGTGCCAGTAGTACGCAGGGACAGAGCTCTGGGGCCAACGTCCTGACTTTC. It encodes CASSTQGQSSGANVLTF.

V and J are TRBV19 and TRBJ2-5, with a weak D call TRBD1 (5 bases). Trimming removed 0 bases at V and 5 bases at J, with 13 bases between. The CDR3 runs 15 residues. The germline V gene encodes CDR1 LNHDA and CDR2 SQIVND (reference sequence). The CDR3 region has the DNA TGTGCCAGTAGTATAGATCCTTCCAGGGCGGAGACCCAGTACTTC. Encoded protein: CASSIDPSRAETQYF.

The rearrangement joins TRBV7-2 to TRBJ2-7, with D perhaps matching TRBD1 or TRBD2 (5 bases each). The V end was cut by 4 bases, the J end by 0 bases, with 13 bases between. CDR1 and CDR2 from the germline V gene are SGHTA and FQGNSA. The CDR3 has 15 residues. CDR3 sequence: CASSWDGGSSYEQYF. The CDR3 DNA is TGTGCCAGCAGCTGGGACGGAGGCTCCTCCTACGAGCAGTACTTC.

The genes are TRBV4-1 and TRBJ1-6, with D uncertain. Germline V CDR1 and CDR2: MGHRA, YSYEKL. The CDR3 consists of 14 residues. The DNA of the CDR3 is TGCGCTAGCGACCCGGGCACCTATAATTCACCCCTCCACTTT. It yields the protein CASDPGTYNSPLHF.

This chain links TRBV7-8 with TRBJ1-2; tentative D call: TRBD1 (5 bases). V dropped 0 bases and J dropped 9 bases, with 11 bases sitting between them. CDR1 is SGHVS, CDR2 FQNEAQ, per germline. The CDR3 runs to 13 residues. CDR3 nucleotide sequence: TGTGCCAGCAGCTTAGCAGGGGAGGGCAGCTACACCTTC. It yields the protein CASSLAGEGSYTF.

The CDR3 coding sequence is TGTGCCATCAGGACAGGGGGCTCTGACTCCTACGAGCAGTACTTC. It translates to CAIRTGGSDSYEQYF. The chain joins TRBV10-3 to TRBJ2-7, with 10 bases lining up with TRBD1. This CDR3 spans 15 amino acids. The germline CDR1 and CDR2 sequences are ENHRY and SYGVKD. The V segment lost 6 bases and the J segment 0 bases; nucleotides outside the gene matches: 5.

The chain has TRBV7-2 and TRBJ2-7, with D hard to call. The V end was cut by 4 bases, the J end by 3 bases, with 19 bases between. CDR1 is SGHTA, CDR2 FQGNSA, per germline. The CDR3 spans 16 residues. The CDR3 loop reads CASSSRSAWQDYEQYF. Here the CDR3 DNA reads TGTGCCAGCAGCTCCCGGTCCGCCTGGCAAGACTACGAGCAGTACTTC.

The chain has TRBV3-1 (or the pseudogene TRBV3-2) and TRBJ2-7; 8 bases line up with TRBD1. The J segment lost 6 bases and the V segment lost 1 base, leaving 5 bases of the junction unmatched. CDR3 length equals 14 residues. CDR1 is LGHDT and CDR2 is YNNKEL in the germline V gene (reference sequence). This CDR3 reads CASSQVAGGSEQYF. DNA for the CDR3: TGTGCCAGCAGCCAAGTTGCAGGGGGCTCCGAGCAGTACTTC.

The chain is built from TRBV21-1 and TRBJ2-5. TRBV21-1 is tagged as a pseudogene. This CDR3 has 16 amino acids. The CDR3 DNA sequence: TGTGCCAGCAGCACCGAGAGGACCGGGGCTGAGAAGGCCCAGTACTTC. This translates into CASSTERTGAEKAQYF.

The DNA of the CDR3 is TGTGCCAGCAGTTTATGGGGTCGGGGAGGGAATGTCCACGAGCAGTACTTC. Protein product: CASSLWGRGGNVHEQYF. This chain uses TRBV27 with TRBJ2-7; TRBD2 agrees at 7 bases. The CDR3 covers 17 residues. Germline assignment: CDR1 MNHEY and CDR2 SMNVEV (reference sequence). V was pared by 1 base and J by 5 bases, with 14 bases of the junction left unmatched.

The rearrangement links TRBV28 to TRBJ1-2; no clear D gene. The germline V gene has CDR1 MDHEN and CDR2 SYDVKM. The CDR3 is 14 amino acids. V lost 7 bases and J lost 4, with 16 bases in between. The CDR3 bases are TGTGCCAGCACTCCATTTGGCGGTCGCTATGGCTACACCTTC. Its translation: CASTPFGGRYGYTF.

The chain combines TRBV5-1 with TRBJ2-5; D uncertain. The CDR3 has 12 amino acids. Germline assignment: CDR1 SGHRS and CDR2 YFSETQ. The germline V and J ends were trimmed by 4 bases and 4 bases, with 8 bases remaining between them. CDR3 bases: TGCGCCAGCAGCCAGAAGCGAGAGACCCAGTACTTC. The encoded protein is CASSQKRETQYF.

The chain uses TRBV2 and TRBJ1-2, with D possibly being TRBD1 (6 bases). Germline V lookup: CDR1 SNHLY, CDR2 FYNNEI. Trimming took 4 bases from V and 2 from J, leaving 8 bases between them. The CDR3 is made up of 13 amino acids. Here the CDR3 reads CASSGQVNYGYTF. DNA for the CDR3: TGTGCCAGCAGTGGACAGGTGAACTATGGCTACACCTTC.

V is TRBV29-1 and J is TRBJ1-2; tentatively, D is TRBD1 (6 bases). The CDR3 extends over 16 amino acids. Germline V gene sequence: CDR1 SQVTM, CDR2 ANQGSEA. The V gene lost 6 bases and the J gene lost 5 bases, with 25 bases spanning the gap. CDR3 residues: CSVDIKRGGRGYGYTF. The CDR3 DNA reads TGCAGCGTGGACATCAAAAGGGGGGGGCGAGGATATGGCTACACCTTC.

The J gene is TRBJ2-7, the V gene TRBV2; the D is unclear. The V gene lost 6 bases and the J gene lost 1 base, with 10 bases spanning the gap. This CDR3 spans 13 amino acids. The germline V gene has CDR1 SNHLY and CDR2 FYNNEI. The CDR3 coding sequence is TGTGCCAGCAGCGCGCAGGCTTCCTACGAGCAGTACTTC. It translates to CASSAQASYEQYF.

V and J are TRBV28 and TRBJ1-2; 7 bases are shared with TRBD1. Germline V CDR1 and CDR2: MDHEN, SYDVKM. J lost 5 bases, V lost 11 bases, and 17 bases had no gene match. The CDR3 is 15 residues long. The CDR3 DNA follows: TGTGCCGCGGGGGACAGTCTTGGGGTCTCATATGGCTACACCTTC. It encodes CAAGDSLGVSYGYTF.

This clone was seen once. The gene calls are TRBV5-1 and TRBJ2-3, with TRBD1 identical over 7 bases. Germline values: CDR1 SGHRS, CDR2 YFSETQ. The CDR3 contains 15 residues. V lost 2 bases to trimming and J lost 1 base; unmatched junction nucleotides: 4. The CDR3 coding sequence is TGCGCCAGCAGCTTAGCCGGGACAGGCACAGATACGCAGTATTTT. It yields the protein CASSLAGTGTDTQYF. The full variable domain, rest sourced from reference TRBV5-1 and TRBJ2-3, is KAGVTQTPRYLIKTRGQQVTLSCSPISGHRSVSWYQQTPGQGLQFLFEYFSETQRNKGNFPGRFSGRQFSNSRSEMNVSTLELGDSALYLCASSLAGTGTDTQYFGPGTRLTVL.

V usage is TRBV2 and J usage is TRBJ2-7; no reliable D call. The CDR3 length is 13 residues. Trimming left V 10 bases short and J 5 bases short, with 18 bases between. Germline assignment: CDR1 SNHLY and CDR2 FYNNEI. The CDR3: CATRAQRVDEQYF. The CDR3, as DNA: TGTGCCACCCGGGCCCAGCGAGTTGACGAGCAGTACTTC. Filled out from reference TRBV2 and TRBJ2-7, the complete variable domain reads EPEVTQTPSHQVTQMGQEVILRCVPISNHLYFYWYRQILGQKVEFLVSFYNNEISEKSEIFDDQFSVERPDGSNFTLKIRSTKLEDSAMYFCATRAQRVDEQYFGPGTRLTVT.

The chain couples TRBV4-2 to TRBJ2-1; the D gene could be TRBD1 or TRBD2 (5 bases each). Trimming removed 1 base at V and 5 bases at J, with 12 bases between. The germline CDR1 and CDR2 sequences are LGHNA and YNFKEQ. This CDR3 is 15 amino acids long. The CDR3 DNA reads TGTGCCAGCAGCCAAGTGGTTTTGGGGGACAATGAGCAGTTCTTC. Translated: CASSQVVLGDNEQFF.

The J gene is TRBJ1-1, the V gene TRBV28; D ambiguous. The V end was cut by 1 base, the J end by 0 bases, with 9 bases between. Germline V gives CDR1 MDHEN, CDR2 SYDVKM. The CDR3 covers 15 residues. The CDR3 DNA reads TGTGCCAGCAGTTTATTGGACTACATGAACACTGAAGCTTTCTTT. It codes for CASSLLDYMNTEAFF.